The clone carrying this TCR beta chain was seen many times. The data derive from a study of identical twins. CDR3 length equals 15 residues. V was pared by 3 bases and J by 0 bases, with 6 bases between. TCRdb independently ran MiXCR on the 5' RACE reads; one entry per CDR3 protein. The table shows about 660,000 distinct CDR3 sequences, with around 8.6% occurring only once. The sample also formed part of further work on yellow fever vaccine responses in identical twins.

The chain carries TRBV12-3 or TRBV12-4 and TRBJ2-6; D is uncertain. The origin of this receptor is a woman under 30 in good health. Sequenced input: PBMCs. CDR3 in DNA: TGTGCCAGCAGTTTTTTTTTCTCTGGGGCCAACGTCCTGACTTTC. Encoded protein: CASSFFFSGANVLTF.